This T cell receptor (beta chain) emerged from a study of coeliac disease. The table lists this clone with a count of one. Its antigen is currently unknown. CDR1 is MNHEY and CDR2 is SMNVEV in the germline V gene (reference sequence). The CDR3 sequence is 15 residues long. J lost 6 bases, V lost 0 bases, and 4 bases had no gene match. The data were produced by immunoSEQ multiplex PCR, yet TCRdb's version contains in-frame clones alone and is incomplete. This table has about 4,700 clones, around 57% appearing once. Notes on the study in general: Cross-contamination between intraepithelial and lamina propria cells was possible.

The sequence was collected from a woman aged 70-85 years with celiac disease. The chain links TRBV27 to TRBJ1-5; 8 nucleotides agree with TRBD1. Source material: lamina propria lymphocytes from the gut. The CDR3, as DNA: TGTGCCAGCAGTTTATCCTCAGGGGGCCTTCAGCCCCAGCATTTT. Protein sequence: CASSLSSGGLQPQHF.